The source of this T cell receptor (beta chain) is a study of Ad26.COV2.S vaccination and SARS-CoV-2 variants (dated by TCRdb to about 2021). Broadly, across the study: Donors in the vaccine arm were drawn from COV1001, a multicentre, randomized, double-blind, placebo-controlled phase I-IIa trial testing Ad26.COV2.S in healthy adults. Trial participants were randomized into five groups of five, in which low-dose or high-dose Ad26.COV2.S was given once or twice, or placebo was given on both occasions. Investigators did not know the trial group allocation while performing experiments and assessing outcomes. The specificity and breadth of SARS-CoV-2-reactive T cell receptors after Ad26.COV2.S vaccination were assessed by TCRbeta repertoire sequencing. A total of 32 samples were included in the TCR-sequenced set, comprising some 20 Ad26.COV2.S vaccine recipients, 5 placebo recipients and 8 SARS-CoV-2 convalescent individuals. Ad26.COV2.S was administered intramuscularly at a dose of 5x10^10 or 1x10^11 viral particles, either as one shot or as two shots given 56 days apart.

The sample's treatment or condition label, in plain terms: approximately 18 received Ad26.COV2.S at low or high dose, single or two shots; five or six received placebo; per-sample allocation not given. For vaccine and placebo recipients, the sequenced repertoires came from samples collected on day 63 after the first injection. In Cohort 1b, 25 or so adults aged 18-55 years were enrolled at a single site in Boston, USA, between 29 July and 7 August 2020. Ad26.COV2.S was a replication-incompetent adenovirus type 26 vector that expressed a prefusion-stabilized SARS-CoV-2 spike protein derived from the original Wuhan strain. The CDR3 runs 13 amino acids, cysteine and phenylalanine included. Only the CDR3 region is kept as DNA, spanning 39 bases read in frame from base 1. CDR1 SGHNT and CDR2 YYREEE are derived from the germline V gene (reference sequence). V and J lose 3 bases and 6 bases, and a span of 10 bases separates them.

Concerning this clone: The antigen it binds to is not known. No per-base quality is available; no much larger clone lies one base away.

Study-level results and caveats: After vaccination, substantial breadth of spike-specific CD8+ and CD4+ T cell responses was reported. The study was not powered to compare responses between vaccine doses or regimens. Non-spike TCR breadth was comparable between vaccine and placebo recipients, consistent with the vaccine containing only spike. Higher spike-specific TCR breadth was observed in Ad26.COV2.S recipients than in placebo recipients (P = 0.0014). The authors noted that the TCR breadth and depth analyses may have underestimated total T cell responses.

The immunoSEQ Assay was used to sequence TCRbeta CDR3 regions. After extraction, genomic DNA underwent amplification by bias-controlled multiplex PCR, followed by high-throughput sequencing. The source study handled its data this way. Collapsing and filtering of sequences were performed to quantify the absolute abundance of each unique TCRbeta CDR3 region. T cell fraction was estimated by normalizing TCRbeta template counts to usable DNA, which was measured by amplifying reference genes present in all nucleated cells. Repertoire TCRs were annotated as SARS-CoV-2-specific by exact matching of V gene, CDR3 amino acid sequence and J gene to a known reactive TCR set. The reference SARS-CoV-2 TCR set came from MIRA and was filtered for enrichment in COVID-19-positive ImmuneCODE repertoires, removing public or cross-reactive TCRs. Drawing on the MIRA antigens, annotated TCRs were analysed further at the level of specific ORF or position within ORF. Breadth was defined as annotated unique rearrangements over total unique productive rearrangements; depth was the summed frequency of those rearrangements. Group comparisons of TCR breadth used two-sided Wilcoxon rank-sum tests. The clones in this table, taken by TCRdb from immuneACCESS, are in-frame only. Not every clone is retained; where verified, under half of the shortfall comes from an unresolved V gene, and the cause of the rest is unknown. V and J calls and clone size are copied from that table; D and trimming were computed from the DNA. The sample table holds about 320,000 clones, of which roughly 86% were seen once. Under 2% of the sample is taken by the ten largest.

The receptor chain draws on TRBV5-4 and TRBJ1-3, with no D gene named confidently. Source: peripheral blood, taken in a trial of Ad26.COV2.S vaccine versus placebo. The sequence was collected from a person aged 18-65 years who received the Ad26.COV2.S COVID-19 vaccine or a placebo. The encoded CDR3 is CASSSPAKNTIYF. Read as DNA, the sequence is TGTGCCAGCAGCTCCCCCGCCAAAAACACCATATATTTT.